The TCR beta chain described here comes from a study of early T cells in non-severe SARS-CoV-2 infection. A single record per CDR3 protein comes from TCRdb applying MiXCR to the 5' RACE reads. This table holds over 25,000 distinct CDR3 sequences, roughly 4.5% found once. Germline lookup yields CDR1 SGDLS and CDR2 YYNGEE. Trimming took 2 bases from V and 6 from J, leaving 9 bases between them. This CDR3 is 13 amino acids long. This clonotype was counted many times. The origin of this receptor is an adult who was a healthcare worker with PCR-confirmed SARS-CoV-2 infection or an uninfected control (not recorded which). Sequenced sample: whole blood. The V and J genes are TRBV9 and TRBJ2-1; D might be TRBD1 (6 bases). The CDR3 spells CASSVNRVNEQFF. The CDR3 DNA reads as TGTGCCAGCAGCGTGAACAGGGTCAATGAGCAGTTCTTC.